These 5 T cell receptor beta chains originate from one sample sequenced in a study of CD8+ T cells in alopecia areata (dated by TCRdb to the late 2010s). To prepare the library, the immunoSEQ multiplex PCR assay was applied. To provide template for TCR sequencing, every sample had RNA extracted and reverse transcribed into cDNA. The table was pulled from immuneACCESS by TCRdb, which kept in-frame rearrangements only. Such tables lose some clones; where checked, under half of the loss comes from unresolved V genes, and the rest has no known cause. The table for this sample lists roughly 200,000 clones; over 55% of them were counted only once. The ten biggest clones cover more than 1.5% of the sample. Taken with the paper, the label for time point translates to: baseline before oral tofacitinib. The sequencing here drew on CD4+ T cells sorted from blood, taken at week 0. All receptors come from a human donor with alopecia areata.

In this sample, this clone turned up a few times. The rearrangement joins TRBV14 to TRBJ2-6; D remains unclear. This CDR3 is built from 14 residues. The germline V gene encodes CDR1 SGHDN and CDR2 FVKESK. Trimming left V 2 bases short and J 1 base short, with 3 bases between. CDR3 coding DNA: TGTGCCAGCAGCCAATTATCTGGGGCCAACGTCCTGACTTTC. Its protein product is CASSQLSGANVLTF.

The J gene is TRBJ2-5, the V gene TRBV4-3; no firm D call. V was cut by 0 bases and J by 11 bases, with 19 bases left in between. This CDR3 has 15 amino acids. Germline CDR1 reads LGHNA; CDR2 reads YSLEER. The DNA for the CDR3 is TGCGCCAGCAGCCAAGATTCAACGGGCCGGCCCTTGCAGTACTTC. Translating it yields CASSQDSTGRPLQYF.

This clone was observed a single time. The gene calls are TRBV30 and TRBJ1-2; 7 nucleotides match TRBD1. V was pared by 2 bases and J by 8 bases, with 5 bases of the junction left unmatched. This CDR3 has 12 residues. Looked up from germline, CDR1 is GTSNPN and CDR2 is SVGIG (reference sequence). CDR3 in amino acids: CAWSIDREGYTF. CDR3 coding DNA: TGTGCCTGGAGTATAGACAGGGAAGGCTACACCTTC.

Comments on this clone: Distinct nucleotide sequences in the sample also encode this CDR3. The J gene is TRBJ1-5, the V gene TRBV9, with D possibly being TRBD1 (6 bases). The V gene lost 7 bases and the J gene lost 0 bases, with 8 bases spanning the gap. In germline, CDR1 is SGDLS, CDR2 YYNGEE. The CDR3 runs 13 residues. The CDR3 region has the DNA TGTGCCAGCGGGGGGCTTAGCAATCAGCCCCAGCATTTT. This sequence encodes CASGGLSNQPQHF.

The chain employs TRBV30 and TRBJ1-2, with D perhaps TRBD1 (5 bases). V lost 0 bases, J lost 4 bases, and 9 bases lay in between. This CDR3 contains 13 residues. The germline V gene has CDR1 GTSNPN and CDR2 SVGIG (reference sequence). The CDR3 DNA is TGTGCCTGGAGTGTTGGGGGAGCCTATGGCTACACCTTC. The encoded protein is CAWSVGGAYGYTF.